The sequence of this T cell receptor beta chain was determined in a study of multiple sclerosis patients with progressive multifocal leukoencephalopathy. As for time point: more than five months of natalizumab therapy. Every PCR reaction included synthetic inline CDR3 controls for all V-J pairings. Sequencing was performed with immunoSEQ multiplex PCR; in TCRdb, only in-frame clones are kept and a portion is missing. Here the sample spans tens of thousands of clones, about 90% being singletons. Trimming pared 4 bases from V and 2 bases from J, leaving 13 bases between. Germline V gene sequence: CDR1 SGDLS, CDR2 YYNGEE. The CDR3 length is 14 residues.

The chain recombines TRBV9 with TRBJ2-7; D not resolved. This specimen was PBMCs, taken from a patient treated with natalizumab. The clonotype originates from a human donor with multiple sclerosis. CDR3 coding DNA: TGTGCCAGCAGCATCCAAGACAAGACCTACGAGCAGTACTTC. This translates into CASSIQDKTYEQYF.